The clone carrying this TCR beta chain was seen more than once but under ten times. Just one base apart from a much larger clone, this may be a read error. The data were taken from a study of blood T cells in healthy people across ages. PCR was performed a second time for 7 to 11 cycles using a sample-barcoded 5' primer and a J-beta primer mix. In TCRdb, the 5' RACE reads were re-called with MiXCR into one record per CDR3 protein. Here the sample spans fewer than 600,000 distinct CDR3 sequences, roughly a quarter being singletons. Trimming took off 4 bases at V and 7 bases at J, with 8 bases between the two ends. CDR3 length equals 12 residues. Germline V gene sequence: CDR1 SGHKS, CDR2 YYEKEE (reference sequence). These data are also associated with another study on T cells of mothers and their children. This second study says: The donors comprised five or six children and their three healthy Caucasian mothers. The study found thymic selection shapes TCR recombination output similarly in related and unrelated pairs.

The source of this sequence is a boy younger than 10 in good health. The sequencing sample was made of blood. This rearrangement joins TRBV5-5 to TRBJ2-2; D unclear. The DNA for the CDR3 is TGTGCCAGCAGCGTGGTAGGCGGGGAGCTGTTTTTT. Its protein product is CASSVVGGELFF.